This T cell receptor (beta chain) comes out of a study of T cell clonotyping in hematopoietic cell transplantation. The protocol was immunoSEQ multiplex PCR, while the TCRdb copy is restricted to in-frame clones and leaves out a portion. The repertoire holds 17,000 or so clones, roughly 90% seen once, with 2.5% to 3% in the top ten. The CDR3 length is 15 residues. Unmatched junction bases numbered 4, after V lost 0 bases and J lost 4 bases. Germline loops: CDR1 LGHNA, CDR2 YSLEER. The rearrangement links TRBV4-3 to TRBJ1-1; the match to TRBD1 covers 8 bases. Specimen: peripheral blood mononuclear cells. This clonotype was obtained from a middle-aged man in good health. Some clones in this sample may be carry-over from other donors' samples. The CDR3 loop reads CASSQDAGGGTEAFF. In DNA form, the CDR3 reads TGCGCCAGCAGCCAAGATGCAGGGGGCGGCACTGAAGCTTTCTTT.